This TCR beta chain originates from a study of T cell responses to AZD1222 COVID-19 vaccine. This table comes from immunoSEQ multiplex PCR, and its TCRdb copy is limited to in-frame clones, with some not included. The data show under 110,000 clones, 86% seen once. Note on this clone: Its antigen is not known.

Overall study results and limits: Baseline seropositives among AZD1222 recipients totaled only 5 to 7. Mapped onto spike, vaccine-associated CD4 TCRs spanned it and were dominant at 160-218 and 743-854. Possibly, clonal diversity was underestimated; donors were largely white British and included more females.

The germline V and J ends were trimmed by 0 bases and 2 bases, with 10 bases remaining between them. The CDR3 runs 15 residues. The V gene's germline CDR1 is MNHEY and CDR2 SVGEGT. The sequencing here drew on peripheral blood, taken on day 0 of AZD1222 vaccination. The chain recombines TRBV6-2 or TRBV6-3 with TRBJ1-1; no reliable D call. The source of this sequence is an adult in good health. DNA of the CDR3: TGTGCCAGCAGTTACTCGCGGGTGGGAAACACTGAAGCTTTCTTT. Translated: CASSYSRVGNTEAFF.